The 5 T cell receptor beta chains listed next were all sequenced from one sample in a study of cytomegalovirus exposure and HLA in healthy donors. Clones were read by immunoSEQ multiplex PCR, and TCRdb kept only the in-frame ones, dropping some. The repertoire holds under 250,000 clones, roughly 80% seen once, with roughly 5.7% in the top ten. Material: PBMCs. These receptors came from a woman aged 18 to 35 in good health and CMV-seronegative.

The rearrangement links TRBV5-5 to TRBJ1-5; D may be TRBD1 (5 bases). The V end lost 0 bases, the J end lost 5 bases, and 9 bases lay between the germline ends. Germline V gene data show CDR1 as SGHKS and CDR2 as YYEKEE (reference sequence). The CDR3 sequence is 14 residues long. CDR3 sequence: CASSLAGGDQPQHF. CDR3 nucleotides: TGTGCCAGCAGCTTGGCCGGAGGGGATCAGCCCCAGCATTTT. The whole variable domain, remainder taken from reference TRBV5-5 and TRBJ1-5, is DAGVTQSPTHLIKTRGQQVTLRCSPISGHKSVSWYQQVLGQGPQFIFQYYEKEERGRGNFPDRFSARQFPNYSSELNVNALLLGDSALYLCASSLAGGDQPQHFGDGTRLSIL.

This chain uses TRBV7-9 with TRBJ2-7, with no clear D. Germline V gene data show CDR1 as SEHNR and CDR2 as FQNEAQ (reference sequence). Trimming shortened V by 1 base and J by 2 bases, and 12 bases separated the two germline ends. This CDR3 has 15 amino acids. The CDR3 sequence: CASSLDSAGTYEQYF. Written as DNA, the CDR3 is TGTGCCAGCAGCTTAGACTCCGCCGGAACCTACGAGCAGTACTTC.

The table lists this clone with a few counts. The rearrangement uses TRBV27 and TRBJ1-5, with unresolved D. CDR1 and CDR2 from the germline V gene are MNHEY and SMNVEV (reference sequence). CDR3 length: 12 residues. V was cut by 3 bases and J by 8 bases, with 8 bases left in between. The CDR3 sequence: CASSFPGEPQHF. CDR3 nucleotide sequence: TGTGCCAGCAGTTTCCCTGGGGAGCCCCAGCATTTT.

The V call is TRBV4-1, the J call TRBJ2-7, with TRBD1 matching over 8 bases. Germline V lookup: CDR1 MGHRA, CDR2 YSYEKL. The V gene end was trimmed by 2 bases and the J gene end by 2 bases; junction bases not matched to a gene: 14. This CDR3 spans 18 amino acids. This CDR3 is CASSQSMDRTGFAYEQYF. The CDR3 nucleotides are TGCGCCAGCAGCCAAAGTATGGATCGGACAGGGTTTGCCTACGAGCAGTACTTC.

The V gene is TRBV19, the J gene TRBJ1-1, with D tentatively TRBD1 (6 bases). The CDR3 sequence is 17 residues long. Germline V gene lookup returns CDR1 LNHDA and CDR2 SQIVND (reference sequence). V was pared by 3 bases and J by 4 bases, with 21 bases between. CDR3 loop: CASSIGRRTGLATEAFF. CDR3 sequence (DNA): TGTGCCAGTAGTATCGGCCGCCGTACAGGGCTGGCCACTGAAGCTTTCTTT.